A selection of T cell receptor beta chains follows, all from one sample in a study of beta chain features in type 1 diabetes. TCRdb's copy holds only in-frame clones and misses some; the assay was immunoSEQ multiplex PCR. The top ten clones hold roughly 2% of a sample with more than 60,000 clones, about three fifths of them seen once. Sample: Tregs from blood. These receptors originate from a woman aged 18 to 35 in good health. Each CDR3 is given with its conserved first and last residue. Fields, in order: CDR3 protein, CDR3 DNA, V gene, clone size, J gene, D gene. The D gene is left open where the match is weak. Not every row has a clone size; where given, it reads once, few, many or a size class.

CDR3: CASSLLRVNEQFF
DNA: TGCGCCAGCAGCTTGCTCAGGGTCAATGAGCAGTTCTTC
V: TRBV5-1
size: NA
J: TRBJ2-1
D: NA

CDR3: CASSFVVSGPTHTQYF
DNA: TGTGCCAGCAGCTTTGTGGTTAGCGGCCCCACTCATACGCAGTATTTT
V: TRBV11-2
size: few
J: TRBJ2-3
D: NA

CDR3: CASSTGTGSYEQYF
DNA: TGCGCCAGCAGCACCGGGACAGGATCCTACGAGCAGTACTTC
V: TRBV5-1
size: few
J: TRBJ2-7
D: TRBD1

CDR3: CASNQRLGTEAFF
DNA: TGTGCCAGCAACCAGCGTCTTGGGACTGAAGCTTTCTTT
V: TRBV7-2
size: few
J: TRBJ1-1
D: NA

CDR3: CASRRGNQPQHF
DNA: TGTGCCAGTAGGCGGGGCAATCAGCCCCAGCATTTT
V: TRBV19
size: few
J: TRBJ1-5
D: NA

CDR3: CASNRQGVETQYF
DNA: TGTGCCAGCAACAGACAGGGAGTTGAGACCCAGTACTTC
V: TRBV7-9
size: NA
J: TRBJ2-5
D: TRBD1

CDR3: CASRGHSGGNTF
DNA: TGTGCCAGCAGGGGACATTCAGGGGGAAACACCTTC
V: TRBV6-5
size: NA
J: TRBJ1-2
D: TRBD1

CDR3: CASSLTRTGHGYTF
DNA: TGTGCCAGCAGCTTAACTAGGACAGGGCATGGCTACACCTTC
V: TRBV7-9
size: NA
J: TRBJ1-2
D: TRBD1

CDR3: CASSYLGQGNNSPLHF
DNA: TGTGCCAGCAGCTACCTCGGACAGGGAAATAATTCACCCCTCCACTTT
V: TRBV7-2
size: few
J: TRBJ1-6
D: TRBD1

CDR3: CASSPPNRVNEQYF
DNA: TGTGCCAGCTCACCACCGAACAGGGTCAACGAGCAGTACTTC
V: TRBV18
size: NA
J: TRBJ2-7
D: NA

CDR3: CASWNGQGREQYF
DNA: TGCGCCAGCTGGAACGGACAGGGCCGAGAGCAGTACTTC
V: TRBV5-1
size: NA
J: TRBJ2-7
D: TRBD1

CDR3: CASSLSREASYEQYF
DNA: TGTGCCAGCAGCTTGTCCAGGGAAGCGTCCTACGAGCAGTACTTC
V: TRBV5-4
size: few
J: TRBJ2-7
D: NA

CDR3: CASSLDGHNEQFF
DNA: TGCGCCAGCAGCTTGGATGGCCACAATGAGCAGTTCTTC
V: TRBV5-1
size: NA
J: TRBJ2-1
D: NA

CDR3: CASSQWRGTLRWGDYGYTF
DNA: TGTGCCAGCAGCCAATGGCGGGGGACTCTACGGTGGGGGGACTATGGCTACACCTTC
V: TRBV11-2
size: NA
J: TRBJ1-2
D: NA

CDR3: CASSRSNSDYSNQPQHF
DNA: TGTGCCAGCAGTCGCTCGAACAGCGACTATAGCAATCAGCCCCAGCATTTT
V: TRBV2
size: NA
J: TRBJ1-5
D: NA

CDR3: CASSLGLAHYNEQFF
DNA: TGCGCCAGCAGCTTAGGCCTAGCCCATTACAATGAGCAGTTCTTC
V: TRBV5-1
size: few
J: TRBJ2-1
D: NA

CDR3: CAISEFGVNTEAFF
DNA: TGTGCCATCAGTGAATTCGGGGTAAACACTGAAGCTTTCTTT
V: TRBV10-3
size: NA
J: TRBJ1-1
D: NA

CDR3: CASSLGRLAGGETQYF
DNA: TGTGCCAGCAGCTTAGGTCGACTAGCGGGAGGAGAGACCCAGTACTTC
V: TRBV7-9
size: few
J: TRBJ2-5
D: TRBD2

CDR3: CASRRTGAAANEKLFF
DNA: TGTGCCAGTAGACGGACAGGGGCGGCAGCTAATGAAAAACTGTTTTTT
V: TRBV19
size: NA
J: TRBJ1-4
D: TRBD1

CDR3: CASSVGYTGNTIYF
DNA: TGTGCCAGCAGCGTAGGTTACACCGGAAACACCATATATTTT
V: TRBV9
size: NA
J: TRBJ1-3
D: NA

CDR3: CASSHSPGKNTEAFF
DNA: TGTGCCAGCAGCCACTCTCCCGGGAAGAACACTGAAGCTTTCTTT
V: TRBV4-2
size: NA
J: TRBJ1-1
D: NA

CDR3: CASRTGNYGYTF
DNA: TGCGCCAGTAGAACAGGGAACTATGGCTACACCTTC
V: TRBV5-1
size: NA
J: TRBJ1-2
D: NA

CDR3: CASSRYRDTEAFF
DNA: TGTGCCAGCAGCAGATACAGGGACACTGAAGCTTTCTTT
V: TRBV7-2
size: NA
J: TRBJ1-1
D: NA

CDR3: CASTEDRAAFF
DNA: TGTGCCAGCACAGAGGACAGGGCAGCTTTCTTT
V: TRBV6-6
size: NA
J: TRBJ1-1
D: TRBD1

CDR3: CAWAPMTGRGYEQYF
DNA: TGTGCCTGGGCCCCAATGACCGGCAGGGGCTACGAGCAGTACTTC
V: TRBV30
size: NA
J: TRBJ2-7
D: NA

CDR3: CASSRGGQGTGELFF
DNA: TGTGCCAGCAGCCGAGGGGGACAAGGAACCGGGGAGCTGTTTTTT
V: TRBV7-2
size: once
J: TRBJ2-2
D: NA

CDR3: CSVGTGYNQPQHF
DNA: TGCAGCGTGGGGACAGGGTACAATCAGCCCCAGCATTTT
V: TRBV29-1
size: few
J: TRBJ1-5
D: TRBD1

CDR3: CAGAGTFSYEQYF
DNA: TGTGCGGGGGCCGGCACTTTTTCCTACGAGCAGTACTTC
V: TRBV7-9
size: NA
J: TRBJ2-7
D: NA

CDR3: CASTTGTAYEQYF
DNA: TGTGCCAGCACGACCGGGACAGCCTACGAGCAGTACTTC
V: TRBV7-9
size: NA
J: TRBJ2-7
D: TRBD1

CDR3: CASSLDRGNYGYTF
DNA: TGTGCCAGCTCCTTGGACAGGGGGAACTATGGCTACACCTTC
V: TRBV18
size: few
J: TRBJ1-2
D: TRBD1

CDR3: CASSFQTSGRWFF
DNA: TGTGCCAGCAGTTTTCAGACTAGCGGGAGATGGTTCTTC
V: TRBV27
size: NA
J: TRBJ2-1
D: TRBD2

CDR3: CASSSTGSGANVLTF
DNA: TGTGCCAGCAGTTCCACAGGGTCTGGGGCCAACGTCCTGACTTTC
V: TRBV6-6
size: NA
J: TRBJ2-6
D: NA

CDR3: CASSRRTSGGGTGELFF
DNA: TGTGCCAGCAGCCGCCGGACTAGCGGGGGTGGAACCGGGGAGCTGTTTTTT
V: TRBV7-9
size: NA
J: TRBJ2-2
D: TRBD2

CDR3: CASSQDRRTNTEAFF
DNA: TGTGCCAGCAGCCAAGATAGGAGGACGAACACTGAAGCTTTCTTT
V: TRBV4-2
size: NA
J: TRBJ1-1
D: NA

CDR3: CASSLRERNEKLFF
DNA: TGCGCCAGCAGCCTCCGGGAACGTAATGAAAAACTGTTTTTT
V: TRBV5-1
size: NA
J: TRBJ1-4
D: NA

CDR3: CASSSDSSGANVLTF
DNA: TGTGCCAGCAGCTCCGACAGCTCTGGGGCCAACGTCCTGACTTTC
V: TRBV4-2
size: few
J: TRBJ2-6
D: NA

CDR3: CASSPSVETEAFF
DNA: TGTGCCAGCTCACCGTCGGTAGAGACTGAAGCTTTCTTT
V: TRBV18
size: NA
J: TRBJ1-1
D: NA

CDR3: CASRGGGRAYEQYF
DNA: TGTGCCAGCAGGGGGGGCGGGAGGGCCTACGAGCAGTACTTC
V: TRBV6-6
size: NA
J: TRBJ2-7
D: TRBD2

CDR3: CASSLGSYDEQFF
DNA: TGCGCCAGCAGCTTGGGGTCCTACGATGAGCAGTTCTTC
V: TRBV5-1
size: NA
J: TRBJ2-1
D: NA

CDR3: CSAILADEQFF
DNA: TGCAGTGCTATACTAGCGGATGAGCAGTTCTTC
V: TRBV20-1
size: few
J: TRBJ2-1
D: TRBD2

CDR3: CASSPQTGITEAFF
DNA: TGTGCCAGCAGTCCCCAAACAGGGATCACTGAAGCTTTCTTT
V: TRBV25-1
size: few
J: TRBJ1-1
D: NA

CDR3: CASSLVPDNSYEQYF
DNA: TGTGCCAGCAGCTTAGTCCCGGACAACTCCTACGAGCAGTACTTC
V: TRBV7-2
size: NA
J: TRBJ2-7
D: NA